This TCR beta chain was retrieved from a study of memory CD4+ T cells and cytomegalovirus serostatus. Generated by immunoSEQ multiplex PCR, the TCRdb table keeps only in-frame clones and is missing some. The sample holds 35,000 to 55,000 clones, about 78% seen once. The sort gate was single viable CD3+CD4+CD8-CD45RO+ cells for memory CD4+ T cells. This CDR3 is built from 13 residues. V shed 0 bases and J shed 5 bases, with 6 bases lying between them. Germline loops: CDR1 KGHSH, CDR2 LQKENI. V is TRBV18 and J is TRBJ2-3; D perhaps matches TRBD1 (5 bases). Material for sequencing was memory CD4+ T cells from blood. This receptor was taken from an adult in good health and CMV-seronegative. CDR3 nucleotides: TGTGCCAGCTCACCACCCCAGGGAGATACGCAGTATTTT. It encodes CASSPPQGDTQYF.